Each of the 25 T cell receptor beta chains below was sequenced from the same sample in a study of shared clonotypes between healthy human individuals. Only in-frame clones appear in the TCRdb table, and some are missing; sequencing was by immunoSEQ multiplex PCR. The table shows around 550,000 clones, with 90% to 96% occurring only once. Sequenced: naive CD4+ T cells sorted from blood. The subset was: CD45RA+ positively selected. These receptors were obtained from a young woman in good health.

The CDR3 sequence is CASRDRENEQYF. Here the CDR3 DNA reads TGTGCCAGCAGAGACAGGGAGAACGAGCAGTACTTC. This sequence joins TRBV6-1 and TRBJ2-7; 7 bases align to TRBD1. CDR3 length: 12 residues. V lost 6 bases to trimming and J lost 5 bases; unmatched junction nucleotides: 4. Per the germline V gene, CDR1 is MNHNS and CDR2 is SASEGT.

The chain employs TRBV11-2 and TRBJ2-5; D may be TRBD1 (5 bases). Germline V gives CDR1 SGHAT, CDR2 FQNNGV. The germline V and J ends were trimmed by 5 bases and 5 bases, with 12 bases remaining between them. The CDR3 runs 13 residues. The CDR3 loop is CASSPDRAETQYF. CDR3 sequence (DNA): TGTGCCAGCAGCCCTGACAGAGCGGAGACCCAGTACTTC.

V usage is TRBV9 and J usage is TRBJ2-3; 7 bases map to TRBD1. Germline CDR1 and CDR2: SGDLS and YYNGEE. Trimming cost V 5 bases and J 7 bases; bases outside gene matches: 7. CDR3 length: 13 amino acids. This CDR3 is CASSLGQANTQYF. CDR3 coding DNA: TGTGCCAGCAGTCTCGGACAGGCCAATACGCAGTATTTT.

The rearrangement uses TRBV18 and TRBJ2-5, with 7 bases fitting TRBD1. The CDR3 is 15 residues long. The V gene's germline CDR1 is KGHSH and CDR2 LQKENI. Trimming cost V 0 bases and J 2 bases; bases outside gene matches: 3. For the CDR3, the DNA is TGTGCCAGCTCACCACCCGGGACAGCTCAAGAGACCCAGTACTTC. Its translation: CASSPPGTAQETQYF.

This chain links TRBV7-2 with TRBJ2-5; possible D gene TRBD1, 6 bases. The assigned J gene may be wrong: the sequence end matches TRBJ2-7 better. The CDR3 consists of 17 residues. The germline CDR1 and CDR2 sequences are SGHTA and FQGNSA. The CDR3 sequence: CASSKHLSDRIPYEQYF. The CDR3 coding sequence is TGTGCCAGCAGCAAACATCTCTCGGACAGAATTCCCTACGAGCAGTACTTC.

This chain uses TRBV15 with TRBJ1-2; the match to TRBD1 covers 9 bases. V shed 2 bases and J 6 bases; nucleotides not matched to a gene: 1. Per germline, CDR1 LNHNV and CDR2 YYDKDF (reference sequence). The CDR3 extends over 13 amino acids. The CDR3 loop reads CATSRRQGDGYTF. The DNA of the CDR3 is TGTGCCACCAGCAGAAGACAGGGGGATGGCTACACCTTC.

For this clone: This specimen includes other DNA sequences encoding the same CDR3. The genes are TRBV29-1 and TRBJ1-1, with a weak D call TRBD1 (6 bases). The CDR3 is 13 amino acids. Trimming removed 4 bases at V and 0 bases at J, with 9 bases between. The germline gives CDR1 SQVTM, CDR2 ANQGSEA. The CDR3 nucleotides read TGCAGCGTTGGGGGGCGGATGAACACTGAAGCTTTCTTT. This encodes CSVGGRMNTEAFF.

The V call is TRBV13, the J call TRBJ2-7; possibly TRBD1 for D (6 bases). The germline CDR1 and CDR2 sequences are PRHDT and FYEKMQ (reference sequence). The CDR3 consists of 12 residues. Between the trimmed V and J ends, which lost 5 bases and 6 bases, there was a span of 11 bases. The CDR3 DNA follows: TGTGCCAGCAGCGCTAGAGGGGGCGAGCAGTACTTC. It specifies CASSARGGEQYF.

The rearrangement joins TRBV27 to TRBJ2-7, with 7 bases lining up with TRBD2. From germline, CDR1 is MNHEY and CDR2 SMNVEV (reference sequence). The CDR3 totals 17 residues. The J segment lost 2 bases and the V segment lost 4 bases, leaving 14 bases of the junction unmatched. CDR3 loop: CASSWGWASGLPYEQYF. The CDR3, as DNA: TGTGCCAGCAGTTGGGGTTGGGCTAGCGGATTACCCTACGAGCAGTACTTC.

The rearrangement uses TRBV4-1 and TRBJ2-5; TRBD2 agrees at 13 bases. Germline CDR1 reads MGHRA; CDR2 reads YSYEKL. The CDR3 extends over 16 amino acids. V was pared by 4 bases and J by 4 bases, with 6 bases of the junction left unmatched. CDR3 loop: CASSPRTSGSGETQYF. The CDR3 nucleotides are TGCGCCAGCAGCCCGAGGACTAGCGGGAGTGGAGAGACCCAGTACTTC.

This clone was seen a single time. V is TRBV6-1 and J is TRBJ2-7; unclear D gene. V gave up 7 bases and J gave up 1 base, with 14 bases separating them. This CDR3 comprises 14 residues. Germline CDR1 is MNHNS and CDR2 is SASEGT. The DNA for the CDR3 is TGTGCCAGCATCCGGCCGGGCCCTTCCTACGAGCAGTACTTC. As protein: CASIRPGPSYEQYF.

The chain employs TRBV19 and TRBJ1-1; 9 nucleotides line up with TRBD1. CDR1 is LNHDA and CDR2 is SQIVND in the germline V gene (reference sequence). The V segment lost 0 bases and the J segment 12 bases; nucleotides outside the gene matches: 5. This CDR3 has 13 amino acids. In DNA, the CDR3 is TGTGCCAGTAGTATAGACAGGGACAGGGAGACTTTCTTT. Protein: CASSIDRDRETFF.

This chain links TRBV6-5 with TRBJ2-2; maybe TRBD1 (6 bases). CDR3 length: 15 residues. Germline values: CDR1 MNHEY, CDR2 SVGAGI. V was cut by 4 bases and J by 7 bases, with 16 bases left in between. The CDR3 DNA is TGTGCCAGCAGTTCGTTGGGGGCAGTGGGCGGGGAGCTGTTTTTT. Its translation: CASSSLGAVGGELFF.

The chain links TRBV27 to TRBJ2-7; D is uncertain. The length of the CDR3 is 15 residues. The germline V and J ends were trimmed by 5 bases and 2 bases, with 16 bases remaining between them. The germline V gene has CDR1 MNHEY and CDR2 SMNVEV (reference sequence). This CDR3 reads CASSLDPTRTYEQYF. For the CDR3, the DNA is TGTGCCAGCAGTCTCGACCCCACGCGGACCTACGAGCAGTACTTC.

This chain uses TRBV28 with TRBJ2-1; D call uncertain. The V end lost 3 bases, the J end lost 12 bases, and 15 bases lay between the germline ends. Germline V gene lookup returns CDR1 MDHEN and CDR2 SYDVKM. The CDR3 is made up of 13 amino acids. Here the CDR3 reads CASSLDQTSLQFF. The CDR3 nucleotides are TGTGCCAGCAGTTTGGACCAGACGTCCCTGCAGTTCTTC. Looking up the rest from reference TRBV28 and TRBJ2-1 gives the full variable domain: DVKVTQSSRYLVKRTGEKVFLECVQDMDHENMFWYRQDPGLGLRLIYFSYDVKMKEKGDIPEGYSVSREKKERFSLILESASTNQTSMYLCASSLDQTSLQFFGPGTRLTVL.

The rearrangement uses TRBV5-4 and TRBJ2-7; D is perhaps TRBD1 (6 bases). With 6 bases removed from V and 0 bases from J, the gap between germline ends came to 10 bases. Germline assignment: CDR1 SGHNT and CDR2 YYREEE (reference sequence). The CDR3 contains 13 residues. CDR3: CASTDRLSYEQYF. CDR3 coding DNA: TGTGCCAGCACGGACAGACTCTCCTACGAGCAGTACTTC.

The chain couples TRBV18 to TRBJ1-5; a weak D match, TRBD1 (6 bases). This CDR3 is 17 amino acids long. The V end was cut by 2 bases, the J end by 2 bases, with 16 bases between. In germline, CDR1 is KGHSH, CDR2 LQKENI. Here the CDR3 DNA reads TGTGCCAGCTCACCAGGTTGGGGGGCGGGAGGCAATCAGCCCCAGCATTTT. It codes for CASSPGWGAGGNQPQHF.

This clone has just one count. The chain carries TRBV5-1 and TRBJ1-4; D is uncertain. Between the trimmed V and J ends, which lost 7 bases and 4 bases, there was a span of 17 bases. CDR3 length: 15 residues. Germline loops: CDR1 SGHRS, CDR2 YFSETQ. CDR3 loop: CASGTGSWDNEKLFF. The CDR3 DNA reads TGCGCCAGCGGTACGGGCTCTTGGGATAATGAAAAACTGTTTTTT. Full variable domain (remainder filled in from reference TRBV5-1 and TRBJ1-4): KAGVTQTPRYLIKTRGQQVTLSCSPISGHRSVSWYQQTPGQGLQFLFEYFSETQRNKGNFPGRFSGRQFSNSRSEMNVSTLELGDSALYLCASGTGSWDNEKLFFGSGTQLSVL.

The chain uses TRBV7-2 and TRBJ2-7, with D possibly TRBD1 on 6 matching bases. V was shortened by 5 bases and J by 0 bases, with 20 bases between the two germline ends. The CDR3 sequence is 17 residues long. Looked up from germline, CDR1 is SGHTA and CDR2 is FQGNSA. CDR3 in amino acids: CASSPWGIDRSSYEQYF. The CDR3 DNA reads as TGTGCCAGCAGCCCATGGGGGATAGACAGGAGCTCCTACGAGCAGTACTTC.

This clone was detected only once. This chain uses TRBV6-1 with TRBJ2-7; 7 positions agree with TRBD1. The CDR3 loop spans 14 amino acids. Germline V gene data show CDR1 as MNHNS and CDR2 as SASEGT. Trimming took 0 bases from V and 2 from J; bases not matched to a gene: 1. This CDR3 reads CASSEAGQTYEQYF. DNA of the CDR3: TGTGCCAGCAGTGAAGCGGGACAGACCTACGAGCAGTACTTC.

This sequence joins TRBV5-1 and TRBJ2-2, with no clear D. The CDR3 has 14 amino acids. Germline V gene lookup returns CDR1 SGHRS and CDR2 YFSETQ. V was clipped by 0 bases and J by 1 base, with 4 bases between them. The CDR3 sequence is CASSLVGNTGELFF. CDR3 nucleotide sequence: TGCGCCAGCAGCTTGGTGGGGAACACCGGGGAGCTGTTTTTT.

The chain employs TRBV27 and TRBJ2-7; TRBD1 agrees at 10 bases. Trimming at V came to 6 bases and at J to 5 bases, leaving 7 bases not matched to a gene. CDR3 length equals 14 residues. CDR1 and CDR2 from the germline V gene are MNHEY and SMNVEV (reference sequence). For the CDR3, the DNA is TGTGCCAGCAGCCGATTGACAGGGGGCGACGAGCAGTACTTC. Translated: CASSRLTGGDEQYF.

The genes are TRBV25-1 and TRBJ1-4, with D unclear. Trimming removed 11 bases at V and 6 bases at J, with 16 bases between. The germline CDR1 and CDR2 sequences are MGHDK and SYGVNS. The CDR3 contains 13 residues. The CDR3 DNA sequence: TGTGCCTCGATGGCGGCCGGGGATGAAAAACTGTTTTTT. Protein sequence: CASMAAGDEKLFF.

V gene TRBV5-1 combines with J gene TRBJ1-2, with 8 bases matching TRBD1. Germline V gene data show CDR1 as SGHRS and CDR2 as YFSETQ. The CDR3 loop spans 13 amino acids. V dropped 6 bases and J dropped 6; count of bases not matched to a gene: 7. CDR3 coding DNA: TGCGCCAGCACACTGGACAGGGAGGATGGCTACACCTTC. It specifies CASTLDREDGYTF.

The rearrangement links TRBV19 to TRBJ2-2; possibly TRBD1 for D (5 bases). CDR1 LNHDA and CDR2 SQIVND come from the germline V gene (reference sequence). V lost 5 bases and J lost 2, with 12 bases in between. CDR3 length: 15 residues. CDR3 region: CASSSIGVNTGELFF. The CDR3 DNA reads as TGTGCCAGTAGTTCGATAGGGGTTAACACCGGGGAGCTGTTTTTT.